A selection of T cell receptor beta chains follows, all from one sample in a study of cytomegalovirus exposure and HLA in healthy donors. Repertoires were generated with immunoSEQ multiplex PCR, while TCRdb's copy carries only in-frame clones and drops some. This sample contains 190,000 or so clones. The sequencing sample was made of PBMCs. These TCRs come from a boy aged 10-17 years in good health and CMV-seronegative. Both conserved end residues are part of each CDR3. A D gene is named only where the DNA matches it firmly.

cdr3_aa | cdr3_nt | j_call | v_call | d_call
CASSRGQVFYNEQFF | TGTGCCAGCAGCCGCGGACAGGTTTTTTACAATGAGCAGTTCTTC | TRBJ2-1 | TRBV6-1 | TRBD1
CATSRDRFSGANVLTF | TGTGCCACCAGCAGGGACAGGTTCTCTGGGGCCAACGTCCTGACTTTC | TRBJ2-6 | TRBV15 | TRBD1
CASSFGRGESYEQYF | TGTGCCAGCAGTTTCGGTCGGGGGGAGTCCTACGAGCAGTACTTC | TRBJ2-7 | TRBV27 | TRBD2
CASNPFTGGNTGELFF | TGTGCCAGCAACCCATTCACCGGGGGAAACACCGGGGAGCTGTTTTTT | TRBJ2-2 | TRBV21-1 | NA
CARSFPNPSGVQETQYF | TGTGCCAGAAGCTTTCCCAACCCGAGCGGGGTTCAAGAGACCCAGTACTTC | TRBJ2-5 | TRBV7-5 | NA
CASSTGTSGFYEQFF | TGTGCCAGCAGTACCGGGACTAGCGGTTTCTACGAGCAGTTCTTC | TRBJ2-1 | TRBV6-5 | TRBD2
CASSPPGKGADEQYF | TGTGCCAGCAGCCCCCCCGGGAAGGGTGCCGACGAGCAGTACTTC | TRBJ2-7 | TRBV28 | NA
CATSGTLTGELFF | TGTGCCACCAGCGGGACACTCACCGGGGAGCTGTTTTTT | TRBJ2-2 | TRBV15 | NA
CASSPRGAAQNTGELFF | TGTGCCAGCAGCCCCCGCGGAGCGGCCCAGAACACCGGGGAGCTGTTTTTT | TRBJ2-2 | TRBV5-4 | NA
CASSYGEDTKETQYF | TGTGCCAGCAGTTACGGCGAGGATACGAAAGAGACCCAGTACTTC | TRBJ2-5 | TRBV6-5 | NA
CASSQDAGAGETQYF | TGCGCCAGCAGCCAAGACGCGGGGGCGGGAGAGACCCAGTACTTC | TRBJ2-5 | TRBV4-3 | NA
CASSFSLTGELFF | TGTGCCAGCAGCTTCTCACTTACCGGGGAGCTGTTTTTT | TRBJ2-2 | TRBV11-2 | NA
CASSLPGTDRRSTEAFF | TGTGCCAGCAGCTTACCAGGGACGGACAGGCGGAGCACTGAAGCTTTCTTT | TRBJ1-1 | TRBV7-9 | TRBD1
CAWSRGTGGTAQHF | TGTGCCTGGAGTAGGGGGACAGGGGGAACGGCCCAGCATTTT | TRBJ1-5 | TRBV30 | TRBD1
CASSPEVTGTQYF | TGTGCCAGCAGCCCCGAGGTGACAGGTACGCAGTATTTT | TRBJ2-3 | TRBV9 | NA
CASSPGVGYGYTF | TGTGCCAGCAGTCCGGGGGTGGGCTATGGCTACACCTTC | TRBJ1-2 | TRBV27 | NA
CASSPPGTGNQPQHF | TGTGCCAGCAGTCCCCCCGGGACAGGGAATCAGCCCCAGCATTTT | TRBJ1-5 | TRBV6-5 | TRBD1
CASSPEGGEADTQYF | TGTGCCAGCAGCCCAGAGGGGGGGGAAGCAGATACGCAGTATTTT | TRBJ2-3 | TRBV9 | NA
CASPGQGEDTEAFF | TGTGCCAGTCCGGGACAGGGAGAGGACACTGAAGCTTTCTTT | TRBJ1-1 | TRBV19 | TRBD1
CASSLGQGLSEKLFF | TGCGCCAGCAGCCTGGGACAGGGGTTGAGTGAAAAACTGTTTTTT | TRBJ1-4 | TRBV4-1 | TRBD1
CATGQGVGYGYTF | TGTGCCACCGGACAGGGGGTCGGCTATGGCTACACCTTC | TRBJ1-2 | TRBV2 | TRBD1
CASSRTGNTEAFF | TGTGCCAGCAGCCGGACAGGGAACACTGAAGCTTTCTTT | TRBJ1-1 | TRBV7-2 | TRBD1
CASSNIGAPQHF | TGTGCCAGCAGTAACATTGGGGCGCCCCAGCATTTT | TRBJ1-5 | TRBV28 | NA
CASSPSGTRTDTQYF | TGCGCCAGCAGCCCCTCCGGGACACGAACAGATACGCAGTATTTT | TRBJ2-3 | TRBV5-1 | NA
CSAAPGTGVGELFF | TGCAGCGCTGCGCCCGGGACAGGAGTAGGGGAGCTGTTTTTT | TRBJ2-2 | TRBV29-1 | TRBD1
CASSGYDSSGNTIYF | TGTGCCAGTAGCGGGTACGATTCCTCTGGAAACACCATATATTTT | TRBJ1-3 | TRBV19 | NA
CAISESPEKLFF | TGTGCCATCAGTGAGTCCCCAGAAAAACTGTTTTTT | TRBJ1-4 | TRBV10-3 | NA
CASSPWDRGWQKLFF | TGTGCCAGCAGTCCCTGGGACAGGGGATGGCAAAAACTGTTTTTT | TRBJ1-4 | TRBV6-5 | TRBD1
CASSYGRLGGSDEAFF | TGTGCCAGCAGTTACGGACGACTGGGGGGTTCGGATGAAGCTTTCTTT | TRBJ1-1 | TRBV6-5 | NA
CATSDGSGTGQFYEQYF | TGTGCCACCAGCGACGGCTCCGGGACAGGGCAGTTCTACGAGCAGTACTTC | TRBJ2-7 | TRBV15 | TRBD1
CASSRGLAGPYEQYF | TGTGCCAGCAGCCGTGGACTAGCGGGACCCTACGAGCAGTACTTC | TRBJ2-7 | TRBV7-3 | TRBD2
CASRPTSPGGGAGDTQYF | TGTGCCAGCAGACCGACCAGCCCTGGCGGGGGGGCCGGAGATACGCAGTATTTT | TRBJ2-3 | TRBV2 | TRBD2
CASGLGTENSYEQYF | TGTGCTAGTGGTTTGGGGACAGAGAACTCCTACGAGCAGTACTTC | TRBJ2-7 | TRBV12-5 | NA